One sample yielded the 18 T cell receptor beta chains listed below, sequenced in a study of PD-1 blockade in classical Hodgkin lymphoma. Generated by immunoSEQ multiplex PCR, the TCRdb table keeps only in-frame clones and is missing some. The table includes 60,000 to 75,000 clones, over 85% detected once. Autologous stem cell transplantation was followed by relapse in every patient, and brentuximab vedotin exposure varied. Material: peripheral blood mononuclear cells (PBMCs), obtained at baseline. Source of these receptors: a human donor with classical Hodgkin lymphoma.

The CDR3 loop reads CATVQGEGAEGNTIYF. The CDR3 region has the DNA TGTGCCACCGTACAGGGGGAAGGTGCGGAAGGAAACACCATATATTTT. The chain couples TRBV7-9 to TRBJ1-3; 8 nucleotides match TRBD1. CDR3 length: 16 residues. Germline V gene sequence: CDR1 SEHNR, CDR2 FQNEAQ (reference sequence). V dropped 10 bases and J dropped 4; count of bases not matched to a gene: 15.

The rearrangement links TRBV7-8 to TRBJ2-5; no reliable D call. This CDR3 has 15 amino acids. CDR1 is SGHVS and CDR2 is FQNEAQ in the germline V gene. V lost 1 base to trimming and J lost 2 bases, with 11 bases between them. In nucleotides, the CDR3 is TGTGCCAGCAGCTTAGTGGCGGCAGGTCAAGAGACCCAGTACTTC. It encodes CASSLVAAGQETQYF. Together with reference TRBV7-8 and TRBJ2-5, the CDR3 gives the full variable domain: GAGVSQSPRYKVAKRGQDVALRCDPISGHVSLFWYQQALGQGPEFLTYFQNEAQLDKSGLPSDRFFAERPEGSVSTLKIQRTQQEDSAVYLCASSLVAAGQETQYFGPGTRLLVL.

The chain combines TRBV28 with TRBJ1-5, with D uncertain. The CDR3 has 15 residues. Deletions cut 6 bases from V and 6 bases from J, with 18 bases between. Looked up from germline, CDR1 is MDHEN and CDR2 is SYDVKM. The CDR3 sequence: CASSSTDKVIQPQHF. CDR3 bases: TGTGCCAGCAGCTCAACAGATAAAGTAATTCAGCCCCAGCATTTT.

The V and J genes are TRBV6-5 and TRBJ2-3; 9 bases align to TRBD2. This CDR3 spans 14 amino acids. Germline V gives CDR1 MNHEY, CDR2 SVGAGI. Trimming took 5 bases from V and 3 from J; bases not matched to a gene: 3. CDR3 amino acids: CASSKTSGTDTQYF. DNA for the CDR3: TGTGCCAGCAGTAAGACTAGCGGAACAGATACGCAGTATTTT.

V and J are TRBV9 and TRBJ2-1; 7 bases are a match to TRBD2. The CDR3 loop spans 16 amino acids. Germline values: CDR1 SGDLS, CDR2 YYNGEE. V trimming: 1 base; J trimming: 7 bases; junction bases outside the gene matches: 11. This CDR3 reads CASSVSVAGRWNEQFF. CDR3 nucleotides: TGTGCCAGCAGCGTATCAGTAGCGGGTAGGTGGAATGAGCAGTTCTTC.

This clone was picked up one time. The gene calls are TRBV28 and TRBJ1-5; D unclear. The germline V gene encodes CDR1 MDHEN and CDR2 SYDVKM. V lost 1 base and J lost 7, with 11 bases in between. The CDR3 contains 14 residues. The CDR3 nucleotides are TGTGCCAGCAGTTTATCGAACGGGTTCCAGCCCCAGCATTTT. This translates into CASSLSNGFQPQHF.

The chain carries TRBV4-1 and TRBJ2-7; D ambiguous. Trimming removed 0 bases from V and 2 bases from J, with 14 bases in between. The CDR3 extends over 16 amino acids. Germline CDR1 MGHRA, CDR2 YSYEKL. CDR3 coding DNA: TGCGCCAGCAGCCAAGATATGACCGGGCCTCCCTACGAGCAGTACTTC. Its protein product is CASSQDMTGPPYEQYF.

The chain recombines TRBV7-9 with TRBJ2-1, with 8 bases aligning to TRBD2. CDR1 SEHNR and CDR2 FQNEAQ come from the germline V gene (reference sequence). This CDR3 region has 15 residues. The J segment lost 8 bases and the V segment lost 0 bases, leaving 6 bases of the junction unmatched. The CDR3 loop is CASSLAEVAGHEQFF. CDR3 sequence (DNA): TGTGCCAGCAGCTTAGCGGAGGTAGCGGGACATGAGCAGTTCTTC.

This sequence joins TRBV19 and TRBJ2-2, with TRBD1 matching 9 bases. After removal of 7 bases from V and 4 bases from J, the junction contained 16 bases not matched to a gene. Germline V gene lookup returns CDR1 LNHDA and CDR2 SQIVND (reference sequence). There are 18 residues in the CDR3. In nucleotides, the CDR3 is TGTGCCAGTACCCTCAGATACGGGACAGGGTCGGCCACCGGGGAGCTGTTTTTT. This encodes CASTLRYGTGSATGELFF.

CDR3 DNA: TGTGCCAGCAGCTTTATCGATGAGCAGTTCTTC. It specifies CASSFIDEQFF. The V gene is TRBV5-6, the J gene TRBJ2-1; D is uncertain. This CDR3 is 11 amino acids long. Trimming left V 2 bases short and J 8 bases short, with 5 bases between. Looked up from germline, CDR1 is SGHDT and CDR2 is YYEEEE.

This chain connects TRBV5-1 to TRBJ2-1; TRBD1 agrees at 9 bases. The germline V gene has CDR1 SGHRS and CDR2 YFSETQ. This CDR3 has 16 residues. V was pared by 0 bases and J by 8 bases, with 9 bases of the junction left unmatched. The CDR3 spells CASSLEPGQGLYEQFF. The CDR3 bases are TGCGCCAGCAGCTTGGAACCGGGACAGGGTCTTTATGAGCAGTTCTTC. The entire variable domain, with the rest obtained from reference TRBV5-1 and TRBJ2-1, is as follows: KAGVTQTPRYLIKTRGQQVTLSCSPISGHRSVSWYQQTPGQGLQFLFEYFSETQRNKGNFPGRFSGRQFSNSRSEMNVSTLELGDSALYLCASSLEPGQGLYEQFFGPGTRLTVL.

The V and J genes are TRBV9 and TRBJ2-3, with 9 positions matching TRBD2. With 0 bases clipped from V and 0 bases from J, the junction kept 11 bases outside the gene matches. The CDR3 totals 19 residues. Germline V gene sequence: CDR1 SGDLS, CDR2 YYNGEE. CDR3 region: CASSVGFAGGYESTDTQYF. The CDR3 DNA is TGTGCCAGCAGCGTAGGGTTCGCGGGAGGGTACGAAAGCACAGATACGCAGTATTTT.

This chain joins TRBV7-6 and TRBJ1-5, with D unclear. V was trimmed by 1 base and J by 6 bases, leaving 7 bases between them. The CDR3 extends over 13 amino acids. Germline-derived CDR1 and CDR2 are SGHVS and FNYEAQ. The DNA of the CDR3 is TGTGCCAGCAGCTTAGAGGAAAGTCAGCCCCAGCATTTT. This encodes CASSLEESQPQHF.

The rearrangement links TRBV6-1 to TRBJ1-5, with 9 nucleotides matching TRBD1. The V segment lost 8 bases and the J segment 7 bases; nucleotides outside the gene matches: 6. The CDR3 sequence is 13 residues long. Germline CDR1 reads MNHNS; CDR2 reads SASEGT. The CDR3 DNA follows: TGTGCCAGCCGGGACAGGGAGAGCCAGCCCCAGCATTTT. This encodes CASRDRESQPQHF.

This chain links TRBV9 with TRBJ1-2, with 8 bases fitting TRBD1. The CDR3 has 15 amino acids. Per germline, CDR1 SGDLS and CDR2 YYNGEE. Unmatched junction bases numbered 10, after V lost 3 bases and J lost 6 bases. CDR3 region: CASSAGQANRDGYTF. CDR3 nucleotide sequence: TGTGCCAGCAGCGCGGGACAGGCCAACCGGGATGGCTACACCTTC.

The count of this clone is one. The chain uses TRBV6-1 and TRBJ2-7; D remains unclear. V gave up 7 bases and J gave up 7 bases, with 14 bases separating them. The CDR3 contains 12 residues. In germline, CDR1 is MNHNS, CDR2 SASEGT. The CDR3 DNA reads as TGTGCCAGCATCTTGAGTCCGTGGGAGCAGTACTTC. It specifies CASILSPWEQYF.

CDR3 in DNA: TGTGCCAGCAGCTTAGAACTAGCGGGGGGCTACGAGCAGTACTTC. Translating it yields CASSLELAGGYEQYF. The gene calls are TRBV11-2 and TRBJ2-7, with 12 bases identical to TRBD2. Trimming took 0 bases from V and 3 from J; bases not matched to a gene: 0. Looked up from germline, CDR1 is SGHAT and CDR2 is FQNNGV. The CDR3 contains 15 residues.

The V and J genes are TRBV5-1 and TRBJ1-5, with 9 bases aligning to TRBD1. The germline CDR1 and CDR2 sequences are SGHRS and YFSETQ. V lost 5 bases, J lost 4 bases, and 4 bases stayed unmatched. This CDR3 has 14 amino acids. CDR3 protein: CASSPDRGNQPQHF. DNA for the CDR3: TGCGCCAGCAGTCCCGACAGGGGGAATCAGCCCCAGCATTTT.